These 12 T cell receptor beta chains came from one sample sequenced in a study of blood T cell repertoires in COVID-19. Here immunoSEQ multiplex PCR was the method, and the copy in TCRdb shows in-frame clones only, minus some. The sample has nearly 110,000 clones, 84% seen once. The source material was peripheral blood. The receptors derive from a woman aged 60 to 75 with acute or convalescent COVID-19.

The rearrangement links TRBV27 to TRBJ1-2; D is undetermined. The CDR3 covers 13 residues. V dropped 0 bases and J dropped 4 bases, with 6 bases sitting between them. CDR1 MNHEY and CDR2 SMNVEV come from the germline V gene (reference sequence). This CDR3 reads CASSLSASYGYTF. CDR3 bases: TGTGCCAGCAGTTTATCGGCCAGCTATGGCTACACCTTC.

J is TRBJ1-1 and V is TRBV6-5; 7 bases are shared with TRBD1. The CDR3 is made up of 11 amino acids. Germline CDR1 reads MNHEY; CDR2 reads SVGAGI. J lost 7 bases, V lost 6 bases, and 2 bases had no gene match. The DNA for the CDR3 is TGTGCCAGCAGAAGGGACAGTGAAGCTTTCTTT. This gives the protein CASRRDSEAFF.

V usage is TRBV6-5 and J usage is TRBJ2-7; TRBD1 aligns across 7 bases. Germline V CDR1 and CDR2: MNHEY, SVGAGI. Germline trimming cut 2 bases from V and 3 bases from J; bases unmatched to any gene: 7. CDR3 size: 15 residues. The CDR3 loop is CASSYPRTGLYEQYF. The CDR3, as DNA: TGTGCCAGCAGTTACCCGAGGACAGGCCTCTACGAGCAGTACTTC.

The J gene is TRBJ2-1, the V gene TRBV5-1; 7 positions agree with TRBD2. V dropped 3 bases and J dropped 1; count of bases not matched to a gene: 4. CDR1 SGHRS and CDR2 YFSETQ come from the germline V gene. This CDR3 spans 15 amino acids. CDR3 protein: CASSSAAGSYNEQFF. CDR3 DNA sequence: TGCGCCAGCAGCTCCGCAGCGGGATCCTACAATGAGCAGTTCTTC.

The J gene is TRBJ2-3, the V gene TRBV5-4; 8 nucleotides line up with TRBD2. CDR3 length: 18 amino acids. The germline CDR1 and CDR2 sequences are SGHNT and YYREEE (reference sequence). V shed 0 bases and J 0 bases; nucleotides not matched to a gene: 9. The CDR3 region is CASSLGIAGWTSTDTQYF. The CDR3 DNA follows: TGTGCCAGCAGCTTGGGGATAGCGGGGTGGACTAGCACAGATACGCAGTATTTT.

V is TRBV3-1 (or the pseudogene TRBV3-2) and J is TRBJ1-2; D not certain. CDR1 is LGHDT and CDR2 is YNNKEL in the germline V gene (reference sequence). V lost 0 bases and J lost 8, with 7 bases in between. The CDR3 runs 12 residues. CDR3 DNA sequence: TGTGCCAGCAGCCAAGACCGGGGAGGCTACACCTTC. Translating gives CASSQDRGGYTF.

This sequence joins TRBV5-6 and TRBJ2-3; weak D call: TRBD2 (6 bases). Per germline, CDR1 SGHDT and CDR2 YYEEEE. V lost 1 base, J lost 2 bases, and 8 bases lay in between. CDR3 length: 14 amino acids. In DNA, the CDR3 is TGTGCCAGCAGCTTGCCGGGAGCCACAGATACGCAGTATTTT. It translates to CASSLPGATDTQYF. Supplemented by reference TRBV5-6 and TRBJ2-3, the full variable domain reads DAGVTQSPTHLIKTRGQQVTLRCSPKSGHDTVSWYQQALGQGPQFIFQYYEEEERQRGNFPDRFSGHQFPNYSSELNVNALLLGDSALYLCASSLPGATDTQYFGPGTRLTVL.

The chain recombines TRBV2 with TRBJ1-4, with TRBD1 matching 9 bases. The CDR3 covers 13 residues. V lost 7 bases, J lost 8 bases, and 5 bases stayed unmatched. Germline V gene lookup returns CDR1 SNHLY and CDR2 FYNNEI. CDR3 region: CASKGQGEEKLFF. Here the CDR3 DNA reads TGTGCCAGCAAGGGACAGGGAGAAGAAAAACTGTTTTTT.

CDR3 in amino acids: CASSSLTSNEQFF. CDR3 coding DNA: TGCGCCAGCAGCTCCCTAACTAGCAATGAGCAGTTCTTC. V usage is TRBV5-1 and J usage is TRBJ2-1; the D gene is possibly TRBD2 (5 bases). The germline V gene encodes CDR1 SGHRS and CDR2 YFSETQ. Trimming left V 3 bases short and J 6 bases short, with 10 bases between. The CDR3 totals 13 residues.

This clone was counted a few times. V is TRBV4-1 and J is TRBJ1-4; D unclear. CDR1 and CDR2 (germline): MGHRA, YSYEKL. This CDR3 region has 15 residues. V gave up 0 bases and J gave up 7 bases, with 12 bases separating them. CDR3 amino acids: CASSQEQAGLEKLFF. The CDR3 bases are TGCGCCAGCAGCCAAGAGCAGGCGGGTCTTGAAAAACTGTTTTTT.

The chain uses TRBV30 and TRBJ2-2; the match to TRBD2 covers 12 bases. The CDR3 is 16 amino acids. In germline, CDR1 is GTSNPN, CDR2 SVGIG (reference sequence). V lost 2 bases, J lost 4 bases, and 5 bases stayed unmatched. DNA of the CDR3: TGTGCCTGGAGTACTCTAGCGGGAGGGATCACCGGGGAGCTGTTTTTT. Amino acids: CAWSTLAGGITGELFF.

The rearrangement uses TRBV19 and TRBJ1-1; D might be TRBD1 (5 bases). Germline-derived CDR1 and CDR2 are LNHDA and SQIVND (reference sequence). Trimming left V 6 bases short and J 1 base short, with 9 bases between. CDR3 size: 13 residues. CDR3 protein: CASRPQGNTEAFF. CDR3 bases: TGTGCCAGTAGACCCCAGGGGAACACTGAAGCTTTCTTT.